Only a few counts were recorded for the clone carrying this T cell receptor (beta chain). Its antigen is undetermined. The CDR3 length is 16 residues. Trimming left V 3 bases short and J 0 bases short, with 14 bases between. CDR1 and CDR2 (germline): SEHNR, FQNEAQ (reference sequence). TCR alpha and TCR beta cDNA libraries with sample barcodes and UMIs came from 5'RACE using constant-segment primers. MiXCR, applied by TCRdb to the 5' RACE reads, yields one record per CDR3 protein. The repertoire consists of roughly 150,000 distinct CDR3 sequences, with roughly 14% occurring once and the leading ten covering about 14%. This sample stems from a study of T-cell memory formation after mild COVID-19. The wider study: For the most part, TCR clusters were specific to one donor.

Study-level findings and limits: Some SARS-CoV-2-responding clones were already detected in memory before infection.

The sample was PBMCs or a T cell subset sorted from them (not recorded which). The clonotype originates from an adult woman who had mild COVID-19 (a few samples of this study predate the infection). Cell type and time point are not known. The chain couples TRBV7-9 to TRBJ1-1, with D perhaps TRBD1 (6 bases). The CDR3 region is CASSFHAGELNTEAFF. Here the CDR3 DNA reads TGTGCCAGCAGCTTCCATGCAGGGGAATTGAACACTGAAGCTTTCTTT.